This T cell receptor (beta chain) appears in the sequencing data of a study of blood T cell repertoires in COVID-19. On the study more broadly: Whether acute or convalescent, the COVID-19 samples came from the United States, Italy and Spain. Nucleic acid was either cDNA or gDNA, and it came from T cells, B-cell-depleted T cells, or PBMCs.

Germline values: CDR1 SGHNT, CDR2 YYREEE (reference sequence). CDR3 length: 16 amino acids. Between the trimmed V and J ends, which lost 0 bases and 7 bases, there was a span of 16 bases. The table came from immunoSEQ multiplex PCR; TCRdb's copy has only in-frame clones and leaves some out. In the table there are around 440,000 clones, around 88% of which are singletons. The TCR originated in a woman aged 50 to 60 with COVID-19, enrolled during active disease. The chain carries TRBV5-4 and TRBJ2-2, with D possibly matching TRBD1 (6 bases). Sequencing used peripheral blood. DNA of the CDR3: TGTGCCAGCAGCTTGGATCCGCTCCAGGGGAGCGGGGAGCTGTTTTTT. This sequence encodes CASSLDPLQGSGELFF.